One sample yielded the 2 T cell receptor beta chains listed below, sequenced in a study of graft-versus-host responses after intestinal transplantation. The antigens for these receptors are not known. Assay used: immunoSEQ multiplex PCR; TCRdb lists only in-frame clones, some missing. The table shows roughly 100,000 clones, with approximately 93% occurring only once. Sequenced here: unstimulated CD8+ T cells sorted from spleen or lymph node cells, sampled before intestinal transplant. Source of these receptors: a human donor who received an intestinal transplant.

J is TRBJ2-2 and V is TRBV7-7, with D unclear. This CDR3 is 12 amino acids long. Germline V gene lookup returns CDR1 SSHAT and CDR2 FNYEAQ (reference sequence). V was pared by 5 bases and J by 4 bases, with 5 bases between. CDR3 sequence: CASSLPTGELFF. As DNA, the CDR3 is TGTGCCAGCAGCCTCCCCACCGGGGAGCTGTTTTTT.

This clone appeared a single time. The V call is TRBV27, the J call TRBJ2-1; tentative D call: TRBD2 (5 bases). The CDR3 loop spans 15 amino acids. The germline V and J ends were trimmed by 2 bases and 3 bases, with 11 bases remaining between them. CDR1 MNHEY and CDR2 SMNVEV come from the germline V gene (reference sequence). CDR3 protein: CASSLAGWSYNEQFF. DNA of the CDR3: TGTGCCAGCAGTTTAGCGGGTTGGAGCTACAATGAGCAGTTCTTC.